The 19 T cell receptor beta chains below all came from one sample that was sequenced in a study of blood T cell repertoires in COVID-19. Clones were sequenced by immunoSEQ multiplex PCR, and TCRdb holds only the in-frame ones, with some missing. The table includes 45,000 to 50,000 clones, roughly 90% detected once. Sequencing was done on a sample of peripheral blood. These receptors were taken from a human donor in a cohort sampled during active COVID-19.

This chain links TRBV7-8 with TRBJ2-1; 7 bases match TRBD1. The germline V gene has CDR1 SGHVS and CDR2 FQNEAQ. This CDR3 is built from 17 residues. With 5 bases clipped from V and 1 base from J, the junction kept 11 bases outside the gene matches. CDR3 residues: CASSLRQGPTSYNEQFF. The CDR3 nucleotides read TGTGCCAGCAGCCTTCGACAGGGTCCCACGTCCTACAATGAGCAGTTCTTC.

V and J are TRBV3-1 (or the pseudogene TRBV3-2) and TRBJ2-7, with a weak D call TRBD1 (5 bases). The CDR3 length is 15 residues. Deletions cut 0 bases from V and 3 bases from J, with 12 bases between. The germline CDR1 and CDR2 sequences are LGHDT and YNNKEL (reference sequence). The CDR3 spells CASSQERLRGYEQYF. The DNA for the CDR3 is TGTGCCAGCAGCCAAGAACGGCTAAGGGGCTACGAGCAGTACTTC.

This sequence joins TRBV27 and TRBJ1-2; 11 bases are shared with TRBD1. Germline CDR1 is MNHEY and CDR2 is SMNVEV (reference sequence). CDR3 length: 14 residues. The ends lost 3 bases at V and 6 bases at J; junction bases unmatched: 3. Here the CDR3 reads CASSFGDRGDGYTF. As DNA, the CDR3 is TGTGCCAGCAGTTTCGGGGACAGGGGGGATGGCTACACCTTC.

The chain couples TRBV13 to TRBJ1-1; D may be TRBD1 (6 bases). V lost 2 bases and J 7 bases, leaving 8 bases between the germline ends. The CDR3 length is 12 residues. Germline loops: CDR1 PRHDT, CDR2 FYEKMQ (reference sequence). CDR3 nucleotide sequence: TGTGCCAGCAGCTTAATGGACAGTGAAGCTTTCTTT. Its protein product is CASSLMDSEAFF.

The CDR3 nucleotides read TGTGCCTGCACAGGACCTGGTGGCGAGCAGTACTTC. It translates to CACTGPGGEQYF. The chain combines TRBV30 with TRBJ2-7; possible D gene TRBD1, 5 bases. The V and J ends lost 6 bases and 6 bases respectively, with 15 bases between them. Looked up from germline, CDR1 is GTSNPN and CDR2 is SVGIG (reference sequence). The CDR3 has 12 amino acids.

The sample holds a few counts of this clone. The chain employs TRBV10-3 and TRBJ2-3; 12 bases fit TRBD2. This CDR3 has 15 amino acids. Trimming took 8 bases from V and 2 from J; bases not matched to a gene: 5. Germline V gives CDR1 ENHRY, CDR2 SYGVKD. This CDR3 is CAIQPSGGDTDTQYF. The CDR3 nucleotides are TGTGCCATCCAACCTAGCGGGGGGGACACAGATACGCAGTATTTT.

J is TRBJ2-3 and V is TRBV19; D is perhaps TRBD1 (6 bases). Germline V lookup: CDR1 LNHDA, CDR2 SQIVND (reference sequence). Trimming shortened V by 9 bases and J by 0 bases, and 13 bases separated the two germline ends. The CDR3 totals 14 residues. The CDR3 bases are TGTGCCAGCGCACAGGGAGCTAGCACAGATACGCAGTATTTT. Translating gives CASAQGASTDTQYF.

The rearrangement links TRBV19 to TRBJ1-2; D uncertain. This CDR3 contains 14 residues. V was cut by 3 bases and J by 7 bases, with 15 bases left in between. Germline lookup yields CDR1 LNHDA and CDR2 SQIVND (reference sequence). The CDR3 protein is CASSMEAPGLGYTF. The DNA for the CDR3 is TGTGCCAGTAGTATGGAGGCCCCGGGTCTTGGCTACACCTTC.

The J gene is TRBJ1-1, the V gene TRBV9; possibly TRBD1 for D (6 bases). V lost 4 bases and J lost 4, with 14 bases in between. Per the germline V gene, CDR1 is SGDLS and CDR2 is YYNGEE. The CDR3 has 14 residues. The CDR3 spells CASSFSLRGTEAFF. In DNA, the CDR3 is TGTGCCAGCAGCTTTTCCCTCAGGGGCACTGAAGCTTTCTTT.

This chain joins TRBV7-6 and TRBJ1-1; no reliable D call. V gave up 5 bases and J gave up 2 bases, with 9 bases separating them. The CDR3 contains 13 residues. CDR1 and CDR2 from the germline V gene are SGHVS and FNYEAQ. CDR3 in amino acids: CASSESRNTEAFF. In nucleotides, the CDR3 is TGTGCCAGCAGCGAGTCCCGAAACACTGAAGCTTTCTTT. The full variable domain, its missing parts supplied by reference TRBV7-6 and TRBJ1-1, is GAGVSQSPRYKVTKRGQDVALRCDPISGHVSLYWYRQALGQGPEFLTYFNYEAQQDKSGLPNDRFSAERPEGSISTLTIQRTEQRDSAMYRCASSESRNTEAFFGQGTRLTVV.

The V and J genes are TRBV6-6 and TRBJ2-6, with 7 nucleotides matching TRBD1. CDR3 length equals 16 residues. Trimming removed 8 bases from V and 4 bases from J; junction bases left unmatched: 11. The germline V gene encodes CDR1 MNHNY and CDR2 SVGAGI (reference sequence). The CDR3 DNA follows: TGTGCCAGCTCCCTCGAGGGGGCGGTCGGGGCCAACGTCCTGACTTTC. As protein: CASSLEGAVGANVLTF.

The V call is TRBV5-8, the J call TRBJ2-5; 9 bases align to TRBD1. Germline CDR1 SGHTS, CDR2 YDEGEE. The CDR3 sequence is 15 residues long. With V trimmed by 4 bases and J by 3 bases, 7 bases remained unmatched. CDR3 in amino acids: CASSVGDRAKETQYF. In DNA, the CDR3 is TGTGCCAGCAGCGTTGGGGACAGGGCTAAAGAGACCCAGTACTTC.

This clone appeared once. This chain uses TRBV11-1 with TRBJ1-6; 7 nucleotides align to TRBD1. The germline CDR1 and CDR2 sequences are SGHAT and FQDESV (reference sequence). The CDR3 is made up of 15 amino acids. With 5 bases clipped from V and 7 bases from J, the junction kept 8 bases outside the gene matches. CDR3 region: CASSQGGEGNSPLHF. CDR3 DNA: TGTGCCAGCAGCCAAGGGGGCGAGGGGAATTCACCCCTCCACTTT.

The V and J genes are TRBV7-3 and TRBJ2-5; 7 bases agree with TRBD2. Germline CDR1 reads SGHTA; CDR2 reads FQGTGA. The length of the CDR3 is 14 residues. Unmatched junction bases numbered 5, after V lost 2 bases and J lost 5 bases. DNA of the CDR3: TGTGCCAGCAGCTTATACGGGGGGAGGGAGACCCAGTACTTC. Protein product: CASSLYGGRETQYF.

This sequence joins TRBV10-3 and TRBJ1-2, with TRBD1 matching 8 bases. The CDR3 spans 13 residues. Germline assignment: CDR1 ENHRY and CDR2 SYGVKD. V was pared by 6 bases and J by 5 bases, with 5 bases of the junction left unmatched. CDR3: CAIRPDRGYGYTF. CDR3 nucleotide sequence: TGTGCCATCAGACCCGACAGGGGATATGGCTACACCTTC.

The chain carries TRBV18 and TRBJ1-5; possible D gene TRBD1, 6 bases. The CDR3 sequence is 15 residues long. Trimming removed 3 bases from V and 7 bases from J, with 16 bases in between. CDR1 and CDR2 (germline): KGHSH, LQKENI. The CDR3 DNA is TGTGCCAGCTCACCTACGGGGGGGGCGCAGCAGCCCCAGCATTTT. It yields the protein CASSPTGGAQQPQHF.

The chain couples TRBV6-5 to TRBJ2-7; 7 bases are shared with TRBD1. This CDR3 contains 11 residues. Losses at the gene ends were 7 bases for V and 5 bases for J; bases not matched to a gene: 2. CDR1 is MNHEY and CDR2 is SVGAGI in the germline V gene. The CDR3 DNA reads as TGTGCCAGCAAGACAGGGCACGAGCAGTACTTC. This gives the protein CASKTGHEQYF.

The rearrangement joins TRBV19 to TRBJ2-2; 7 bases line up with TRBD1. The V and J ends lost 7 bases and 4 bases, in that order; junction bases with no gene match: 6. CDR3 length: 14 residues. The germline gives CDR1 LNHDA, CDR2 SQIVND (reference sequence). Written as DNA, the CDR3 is TGTGCCAGTAAGGAACCAGGGGGCACCGGGGAGCTGTTTTTT. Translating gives CASKEPGGTGELFF.

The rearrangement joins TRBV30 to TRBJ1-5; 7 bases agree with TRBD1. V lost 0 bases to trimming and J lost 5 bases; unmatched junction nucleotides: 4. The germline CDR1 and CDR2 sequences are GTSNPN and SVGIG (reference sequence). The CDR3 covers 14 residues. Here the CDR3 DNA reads TGTGCCTGGAGTGTACAGGGGACTTATCAGCCCCAGCATTTT. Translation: CAWSVQGTYQPQHF.